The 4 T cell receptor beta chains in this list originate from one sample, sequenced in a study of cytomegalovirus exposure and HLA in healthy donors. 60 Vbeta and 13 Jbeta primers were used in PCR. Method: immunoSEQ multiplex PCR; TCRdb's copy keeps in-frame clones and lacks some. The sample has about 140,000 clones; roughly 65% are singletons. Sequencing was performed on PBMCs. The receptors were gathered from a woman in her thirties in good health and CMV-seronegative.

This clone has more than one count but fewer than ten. The DNA of the CDR3 is TGTGCCAGCAGCCAAGGGGACAGGGGTGGGACTGAAGCTTTCTTT. Translated: CASSQGDRGGTEAFF. V and J are TRBV4-2 and TRBJ1-1; TRBD1 agrees at 10 bases. Germline lookup yields CDR1 LGHNA and CDR2 YNFKEQ. The CDR3 sequence is 15 residues long. V shed 1 base, J shed 5 bases, and the junction held 4 bases outside the gene matches.

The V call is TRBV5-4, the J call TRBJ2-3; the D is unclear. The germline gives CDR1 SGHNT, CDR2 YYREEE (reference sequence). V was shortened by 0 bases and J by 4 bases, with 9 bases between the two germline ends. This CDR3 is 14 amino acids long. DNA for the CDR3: TGTGCCAGCAGCTTGGCTCCAGGCGCAGATACGCAGTATTTT. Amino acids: CASSLAPGADTQYF.

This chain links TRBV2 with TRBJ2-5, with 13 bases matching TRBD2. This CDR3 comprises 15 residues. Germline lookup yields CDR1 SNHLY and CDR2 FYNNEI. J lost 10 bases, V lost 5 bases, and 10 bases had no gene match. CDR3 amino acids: CASSMTSGGLGGQYF. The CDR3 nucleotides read TGTGCCAGCAGTATGACTAGCGGGGGGCTCGGTGGCCAGTACTTC.

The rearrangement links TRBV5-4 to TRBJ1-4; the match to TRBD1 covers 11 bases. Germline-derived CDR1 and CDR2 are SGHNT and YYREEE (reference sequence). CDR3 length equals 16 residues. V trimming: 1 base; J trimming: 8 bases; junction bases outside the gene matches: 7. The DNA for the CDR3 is TGTGCCAGCAGCTTGAATGCGGGACAGGGGGGGGAAAAACTGTTTTTT. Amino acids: CASSLNAGQGGEKLFF.